This TCR beta chain was recorded in a study of glioma-infiltrating T cells. TCR alpha and beta CDR3 regions were amplified from RNA using iRepertoire nested multiplex PCR. Tissue mRNA or PBMC total RNA, roughly 100-400 ng, went into one-step reverse transcription and amplification. Using its own MiXCR run on the multiplex PCR reads, TCRdb lists one record per CDR3 protein. Of about 3,200 distinct CDR3 sequences in the sample, 44% were seen once. In its sample, this clonotype ranks as medium-sized. Its specificity is not known. The V end lost 6 bases, the J end lost 4 bases, and 12 bases lay between the germline ends. CDR3 length: 13 amino acids. CDR1 and CDR2 (germline): MNHNS, SASEGT. General study results and limits: Above-expected tissue-blood divergence occurred in all gliomas, most in low-grade ones. Tissue and blood shared very few CDR3 sequences.

The specimen was glioma tissue, nonneoplastic brain tissue, or PBMCs (not recorded which). The receptor's source is a human donor with low-grade glioma or glioblastoma, undergoing nonglioma brain surgery, or in good health (not recorded which). The chain has TRBV6-1 and TRBJ1-1; D is undetermined. CDR3 amino acids: CASSHGVATEAFF. The CDR3 DNA follows: TGTGCCAGCAGCCACGGGGTGGCCACTGAAGCTTTCTTT.